This T cell receptor (beta chain) was retrieved from a study of OX40 agonist ivuxolimab in advanced cancers. TCRdb's table, derived via immunoSEQ multiplex PCR, lists solely in-frame clones and lacks some. The table lists around 95,000 clones, approximately 93% of them singletons. V dropped 4 bases and J dropped 4 bases, with 5 bases sitting between them. This CDR3 is 12 amino acids long. CDR1 is MNHEY, CDR2 SVGAGI, per germline. V and J are TRBV6-5 and TRBJ1-3; the D is unclear. This sequence was found in an adult with an advanced solid tumor such as melanoma, head and neck, liver or kidney cancer. Material: CD4+ or CD8+ T cells sorted from blood, obtained in a trial of the OX40 agonist ivuxolimab. This CDR3 is CASSSQGNTIYF. The DNA of the CDR3 is TGTGCCAGCAGTTCACAGGGAAACACCATATATTTT.